A selection of T cell receptor beta chains follows, all from one sample in a study of T cell repertoires in cytomegalovirus infection. These receptors have no identified antigens. TCRdb re-called the reads with MiXCR, one entry per CDR3 protein. Among about 830,000 distinct CDR3 sequences listed, 32% were seen once. The source was cultured CD8+ T cells from PBMCs, collected from culture after CMV antigen stimulation. Receptor source: a human donor in good health (CMV status not recorded). Some clones in this sample may be carry-over from other donors' samples. Both conserved end residues are part of each CDR3. Each record gives: J gene, V gene, CDR3 length, CDR3 protein.

J gene: TRBJ1-2; V gene: TRBV6-1; CDR3 length: 16; CDR3 protein: CASSSRTGNDYYGYTF
J gene: TRBJ2-6; V gene: TRBV19; CDR3 length: 14; CDR3 protein: CASRGAAGANVLTF
J gene: TRBJ2-1; V gene: TRBV4-1; CDR3 length: 14; CDR3 protein: CASSTEAASNEQFF
J gene: TRBJ2-2; V gene: TRBV3-1; CDR3 length: 14; CDR3 protein: CASSQPGDGGELFF
J gene: TRBJ1-2; V gene: TRBV12-3/TRBV12-4; CDR3 length: 18; CDR3 protein: CASSFVIHRGGTNYGYTF
J gene: TRBJ2-5; V gene: TRBV12-3/TRBV12-4; CDR3 length: 18; CDR3 protein: CASSDFPGVGPPSETQYF
J gene: TRBJ1-1; V gene: TRBV7-6; CDR3 length: 15; CDR3 protein: CASSLKQGWDTEAFF
J gene: TRBJ1-1; V gene: TRBV6-2/TRBV6-3; CDR3 length: 14; CDR3 protein: CASSYAEVNTEAFF
J gene: TRBJ2-6; V gene: TRBV9; CDR3 length: 16; CDR3 protein: CASSVATISGANVLTF
J gene: TRBJ1-3; V gene: TRBV6-6; CDR3 length: 15; CDR3 protein: CASTVTGSAGNTIYF
J gene: TRBJ1-1; V gene: TRBV6-5; CDR3 length: 13; CDR3 protein: CASSYSGLTEAFF
J gene: TRBJ2-2; V gene: TRBV18; CDR3 length: 17; CDR3 protein: CASSPQDRSSNFGELFF
J gene: TRBJ2-1; V gene: TRBV20-1; CDR3 length: 15; CDR3 protein: CSASPSSGVYNEQFF
J gene: TRBJ1-6; V gene: TRBV5-6; CDR3 length: 14; CDR3 protein: CASSLAGSGSPLHF
J gene: TRBJ1-4; V gene: TRBV6-5; CDR3 length: 15; CDR3 protein: CASSRSTGGYEKLFF
J gene: TRBJ1-3; V gene: TRBV5-6; CDR3 length: 14; CDR3 protein: CASSASGVGNTIYF
J gene: TRBJ1-1; V gene: TRBV20-1; CDR3 length: 15; CDR3 protein: CSARPWTASGEEAFF
J gene: TRBJ1-2; V gene: TRBV12-3/TRBV12-4; CDR3 length: 15; CDR3 protein: CASSPPGPLVYGYTF
J gene: TRBJ2-3; V gene: TRBV9; CDR3 length: 15; CDR3 protein: CASSVERTGPDTQYF
J gene: TRBJ1-4; V gene: TRBV19; CDR3 length: 14; CDR3 protein: CASSSQRANEKLFF
J gene: TRBJ1-2; V gene: TRBV5-1; CDR3 length: 14; CDR3 protein: CASGDRPYSYGYTF
J gene: TRBJ1-5; V gene: TRBV7-9; CDR3 length: 13; CDR3 protein: CASTGHSNQPQHF
J gene: TRBJ2-1; V gene: TRBV9; CDR3 length: 16; CDR3 protein: CASSVASGDGYNEQFF
J gene: TRBJ2-5; V gene: TRBV12-3/TRBV12-4; CDR3 length: 13; CDR3 protein: CASRPDREETPYF
J gene: TRBJ2-1; V gene: TRBV11-1; CDR3 length: 17; CDR3 protein: CASSPSRQGFSYNEQFF
J gene: TRBJ2-2; V gene: TRBV28; CDR3 length: 12; CDR3 protein: CASSVNGRELFF
J gene: TRBJ2-1; V gene: TRBV7-6; CDR3 length: 13; CDR3 protein: CASSLQPRDEQFF
J gene: TRBJ2-1; V gene: TRBV6-6; CDR3 length: 15; CDR3 protein: CASSWSWSSYNEQFF
J gene: TRBJ2-7; V gene: TRBV7-6; CDR3 length: 14; CDR3 protein: CASSPGRGDYEQYF
J gene: TRBJ2-4; V gene: TRBV4-1; CDR3 length: 14; CDR3 protein: CASSQRGPKNIQYF
J gene: TRBJ2-7; V gene: TRBV10-3; CDR3 length: 11; CDR3 protein: CAIETSYGQYF
J gene: TRBJ2-1; V gene: TRBV7-3; CDR3 length: 13; CDR3 protein: CASSPDSTPEQFF
J gene: TRBJ2-2; V gene: TRBV10-3; CDR3 length: 18; CDR3 protein: CAIKFERGGRGGTGELFF
J gene: TRBJ1-4; V gene: TRBV6-1; CDR3 length: 14; CDR3 protein: CASSYRGRNEKLFF
J gene: TRBJ1-6; V gene: TRBV5-6; CDR3 length: 16; CDR3 protein: CASSRMGIDYNSPLHF
J gene: TRBJ1-1; V gene: TRBV28; CDR3 length: 15; CDR3 protein: CASSPKTGVYTEAFF
J gene: TRBJ1-6; V gene: TRBV28; CDR3 length: 17; CDR3 protein: CASSLLAGDNYNSPLHF
J gene: TRBJ1-1; V gene: TRBV3-1; CDR3 length: 15; CDR3 protein: CASSQVGGKNTEAFF
J gene: TRBJ2-1; V gene: TRBV4-3; CDR3 length: 17; CDR3 protein: CASSLGPLAGRDNEQFF
J gene: TRBJ2-3; V gene: TRBV9; CDR3 length: 15; CDR3 protein: CASSFLTAPRDTQYF